The clone carrying this TCR beta chain was seen once. CDR3 length: 15 residues. CDR1 is MNHEY and CDR2 is SVGAGI in the germline V gene. V was pared by 5 bases and J by 0 bases, with 14 bases between. This sample was included in a study of T cell changes during pregnancy in multiple sclerosis. Some clones are missing from TCRdb's copy, which holds only in-frame ones; the method was immunoSEQ multiplex PCR. The sample has roughly 50,000 clones; roughly 94% are singletons. The receptor comes from a female donor with multiple sclerosis, enrolled in a pregnancy study. The chain carries TRBV6-5 and TRBJ2-7; perhaps TRBD2 as D (5 bases). The sample consisted of CD8+ T cells from peripheral blood mononuclear cells, taken in the third trimester of pregnancy. Here the CDR3 DNA reads TGTGCCAGCAGTCCCGGGGTCAGCGGCTCCTACGAGCAGTACTTC. Translating it yields CASSPGVSGSYEQYF.